The clone carrying this T cell receptor (beta chain) showed up just a few times. Antigen unknown. Quantitative 5'-RACE was performed with molecular barcodes, and it yielded the TCR beta libraries. MiXCR, applied by TCRdb to the 5' RACE reads, yields one record per CDR3 protein. The sample includes roughly 180,000 distinct CDR3 sequences, more than 10% of them seen just once. This sample is drawn from a study of CD8 T cells in ankylosing spondylitis. General study findings and limits: Seven to nine highly homologous variants formed a TCR beta motif that appeared characteristic of ankylosing spondylitis blood. Before this, some motif variants had been reported in reactive arthritis synovial fluid and blood. Matched synovial fluid from ankylosing spondylitis patients was reported to be enriched for disease-linked clones.

This CDR3 has 16 residues. Looked up from germline, CDR1 is SGHRS and CDR2 is YFSETQ. V was cut by 0 bases and J by 0 bases, with 10 bases left in between. The clonotype originates from a male donor with ankylosing spondylitis or in good health (not recorded which). The chain joins TRBV5-1 to TRBJ2-1; TRBD1 or TRBD2 may be the D gene (6 bases each). Sample: blood, either unsorted or a sorted T cell fraction (not recorded which). This CDR3 is CASSLAGASSYNEQFF. CDR3 sequence (DNA): TGCGCCAGCAGCTTGGCGGGGGCCAGCTCCTACAATGAGCAGTTCTTC.